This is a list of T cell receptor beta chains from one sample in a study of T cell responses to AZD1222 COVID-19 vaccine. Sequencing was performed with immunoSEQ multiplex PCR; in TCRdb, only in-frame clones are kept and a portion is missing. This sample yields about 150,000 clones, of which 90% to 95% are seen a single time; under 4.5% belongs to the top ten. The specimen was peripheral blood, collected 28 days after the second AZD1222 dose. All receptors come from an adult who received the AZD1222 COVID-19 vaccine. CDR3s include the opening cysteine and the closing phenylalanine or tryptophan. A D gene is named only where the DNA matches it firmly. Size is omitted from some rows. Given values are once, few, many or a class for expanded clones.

TGTGCCAGCAGCGCCACGGGGGACTTCTACGAGCAGTACTTC | CASSATGDFYEQYF | - | TRBV2 | - | TRBJ2-7
TGTGCCAGCAAGAGCGGGGGCAAAAACTATGGCTACACCTTC | CASKSGGKNYGYTF | - | TRBV28 | - | TRBJ1-2
TGTGCCAGCAGGTACAGCTCCTACAATGAGCAGTTCTTC | CASRYSSYNEQFF | - | TRBV11-2 | - | TRBJ2-1
TGTGCCAGCAGCTTAACCTTAGGCGTCGGAGAAGCTTTCTTT | CASSLTLGVGEAFF | - | TRBV7-9 | once | TRBJ1-1
TGTGCCAGCAGCTTTGGTAGCGGGAGAAATGAGCAGTTCTTC | CASSFGSGRNEQFF | TRBD2 | TRBV7-3 | - | TRBJ2-1
TGTGCCAGCGGGACCCCTAGCCGAGAAGAAGAGGCTAGCTCTGGAAACACCATATATTTT | CASGTPSREEEASSGNTIYF | - | TRBV9 | once | TRBJ1-3
TGTGCCACCTCGTGGGGGCGGGTTGCGGGTTACGAGCAGTACTTC | CATSWGRVAGYEQYF | - | TRBV27 | - | TRBJ2-7
TGCGCCAGCAGCCAAGACCCCACCACAGATACGCAGTATTTT | CASSQDPTTDTQYF | - | TRBV4-3 | - | TRBJ2-3
TGTGCCAGCAGCTTCGGGGCAGGGAATGAGCAGTTCTTC | CASSFGAGNEQFF | - | TRBV11-2 | - | TRBJ2-1
TGTGCCAGCAGCCCAAACCGGGAGAGGGGAGATACGCAGTATTTT | CASSPNRERGDTQYF | - | TRBV7-9 | - | TRBJ2-3
TGTGCCAGCAGGTACGGGGATGAGCAGTTCTTC | CASRYGDEQFF | - | TRBV2 | - | TRBJ2-1
TGCGCCAGCAGCCCCCTCGGAGAACAGGGCGGGCAGCCCCAGCATTTT | CASSPLGEQGGQPQHF | - | TRBV5-1 | - | TRBJ1-5
TGTGCCAGCAGTTCCAGGGTATTCTATGGCTACACCTTC | CASSSRVFYGYTF | - | TRBV6-2/TRBV6-3 | - | TRBJ1-2
TGTGCCAGCAGCTTAGCGGCCGGGACCGGGGAGCTGTTTTTT | CASSLAAGTGELFF | - | TRBV7-2 | - | TRBJ2-2
TGTGCCAGTAGCTCATCGGCACGGTCGTATGGCTACACCTTC | CASSSSARSYGYTF | - | TRBV19 | - | TRBJ1-2
TGTGCCATCAAGACCCGCTTTAATGAAGCTTTCTTT | CAIKTRFNEAFF | - | TRBV28 | - | TRBJ1-1
TGTGCCAGCAGCACACAGGGTTATAGCAATCAGCCCCAGCATTTT | CASSTQGYSNQPQHF | - | TRBV21-1 | - | TRBJ1-5
TGTGCCAGCAGTTTCGTGACAAACCAGGGAAGGAACACTGAAGCTTTCTTT | CASSFVTNQGRNTEAFF | - | TRBV27 | - | TRBJ1-1
TGTGCCACCCGATATACTGCCTACAATGAGCAGTTCTTC | CATRYTAYNEQFF | - | TRBV15 | - | TRBJ2-1
TGTGCCAGCAGCCAAGACGTCGGGGAGGGGGAGACCCAGTACTTC | CASSQDVGEGETQYF | TRBD2 | TRBV3-1/TRBV3-2 | - | TRBJ2-5
TGTGCCAGCAGTTCAGGTCTCCTCTACGAGCAGTACTTC | CASSSGLLYEQYF | - | TRBV28 | once | TRBJ2-7
TGTGCCAGCAGCCGCCCAGTGGAGGGGAATGAGCAGTTCTTC | CASSRPVEGNEQFF | - | TRBV4-2 | - | TRBJ2-1
TGTGCCACCAGCAGAGCGTCCGGGACGGGCTCTGGAAACACCATATATTTT | CATSRASGTGSGNTIYF | - | TRBV15 | once | TRBJ1-3